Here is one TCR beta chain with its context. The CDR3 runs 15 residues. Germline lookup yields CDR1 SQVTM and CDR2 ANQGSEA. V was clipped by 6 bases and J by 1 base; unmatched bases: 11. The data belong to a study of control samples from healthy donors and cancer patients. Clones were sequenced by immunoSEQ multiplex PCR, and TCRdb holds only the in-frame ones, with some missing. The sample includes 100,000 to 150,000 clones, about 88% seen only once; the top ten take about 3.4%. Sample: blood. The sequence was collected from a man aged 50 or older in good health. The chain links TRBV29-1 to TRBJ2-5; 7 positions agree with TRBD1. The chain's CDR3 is CSVARQGIAQETQYF. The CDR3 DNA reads TGCAGCGTCGCTCGACAGGGTATCGCCCAAGAGACCCAGTACTTC.